A single sample gave rise to the 18 T cell receptor beta chains below, sequenced in a study of T-cell reconstitution after alpha-beta-depleted transplantation in children. Using unique molecular identifiers, the investigators prepared the TCRbeta library. MiXCR, run by TCRdb on the PCR reads, gives a single entry per CDR3 protein. The sample lists approximately 490,000 distinct CDR3 sequences; more than 9% were seen once. The sample in question was PBMCs, obtained before TCRalphabeta/CD19-depleted stem cell transplant. These receptors all stem from a child aged 2 to 9 with inherited bone marrow failure, due to receive a stem cell transplant.

This clonotype has at least ten counts. The V and J genes are TRBV11-2 and TRBJ2-7; the D is unclear. V shed 1 base and J shed 5 bases, with 9 bases lying between them. This CDR3 has 13 amino acids. Germline V gene sequence: CDR1 SGHAT, CDR2 FQNNGV. The CDR3 loop reads CASSLGTRDEQYF. For the CDR3, the DNA is TGTGCCAGCAGCTTAGGGACCCGGGACGAGCAGTACTTC.

This clonotype was seen many times. This chain joins TRBV10-1 and TRBJ2-7, with TRBD1 identical over 8 bases. The CDR3 runs 16 residues. Germline CDR1 is WNHNN and CDR2 is SYGVQD (reference sequence). The V gene end was trimmed by 3 bases and the J gene end by 9 bases; junction bases not matched to a gene: 16. CDR3 sequence reads: CASSDGTGTGTSGQYF. The CDR3 coding sequence is TGCGCCAGCAGTGATGGGACCGGGACAGGTACTTCAGGGCAGTACTTC.

Only a few counts were recorded for this clonotype. J is TRBJ2-7 and V is TRBV12-3 or TRBV12-4; 9 nucleotides line up with TRBD2. CDR3 length: 16 amino acids. Germline trimming cut 1 base from V and 1 base from J; bases unmatched to any gene: 5. CDR3: CASSLGTSDQSYEQYF. The DNA of the CDR3 is TGTGCCAGCAGTTTAGGGACTAGCGACCAATCCTACGAGCAGTACTTC.

This chain joins TRBV6-2 or TRBV6-3 and TRBJ1-5; TRBD1 is a possible D gene (6 bases). The germline V and J ends were trimmed by 8 bases and 5 bases, with 19 bases remaining between them. The CDR3 loop spans 15 amino acids. CDR1 is MNHEY, CDR2 SVGEGT, per germline. The CDR3 protein is CASGSITGLHQPQHF. In DNA, the CDR3 is TGTGCCAGCGGTTCCATAACAGGGTTGCATCAGCCCCAGCATTTT.

This clonotype came up many times. The chain has TRBV20-1 and TRBJ2-3; D may correspond to TRBD1 or TRBD2 (5 bases each). The CDR3 has 9 residues. Germline assignment: CDR1 DFQATT and CDR2 SNEGSKA (reference sequence). CDR3 sequence: CGGTDTQYF. CDR3 DNA: TGCGGGGGAACAGATACGCAGTATTTT.

Points on this clonotype: A much larger clone differs by one base, so this may be a read error. The CDR3 bases are TGTGCCTGCAGTTTACTAGGTGGAGAGACCCAGTACTTC. Its protein product is CACSLLGGETQYF. The chain joins TRBV27 to TRBJ2-5, with D perhaps TRBD2 (5 bases). The CDR3 sequence is 13 residues long. In germline, CDR1 is MNHEY, CDR2 SMNVEV (reference sequence).

This clonotype was recorded at least ten times. The CDR3 bases are TGCAGTGCTAGTTTCGGGACTAGCAGCAATGAGCAGTTCTTC. Translated, it gives CSASFGTSSNEQFF. The chain employs TRBV20-1 and TRBJ2-1; 9 nucleotides agree with TRBD2. The CDR3 is made up of 14 amino acids. Germline CDR1 reads DFQATT; CDR2 reads SNEGSKA (reference sequence). V shed 3 bases and J 6 bases; nucleotides not matched to a gene: 6.

CDR3 in amino acids: CASSVTGANTGELFF. CDR3 nucleotides: TGCGCCAGCAGCGTGACAGGGGCGAACACCGGGGAGCTGTTTTTT. V and J are TRBV5-1 and TRBJ2-2, with 8 bases identical to TRBD1. This CDR3 is built from 15 residues. Germline CDR1 is SGHRS and CDR2 is YFSETQ. V gave up 4 bases and J gave up 0 bases; unmatched junction bases: 2.

This clonotype was counted at least ten times. The V call is TRBV27, the J call TRBJ2-4; D gene uncertain. The length of the CDR3 is 13 residues. Germline CDR1 MNHEY, CDR2 SMNVEV (reference sequence). The ends were cut back, 0 bases at V and 6 bases at J, with 6 bases in the middle. This CDR3 is CASSLSGGNIQYF. The CDR3 DNA follows: TGTGCCAGCAGTTTATCGGGTGGAAACATTCAGTACTTC.

This clonotype was found a few times. The V call is TRBV20-1, the J call TRBJ1-2, with a weak D call TRBD1 (6 bases). Germline V gene lookup returns CDR1 DFQATT and CDR2 SNEGSKA (reference sequence). The CDR3 runs to 12 residues. The V and J ends lost 2 bases and 4 bases respectively, with 8 bases between them. CDR3 loop: CSARQGTYGYTF. The CDR3, as DNA: TGCAGTGCTAGACAGGGGACCTATGGCTACACCTTC.

Many counts were recorded for this clonotype. The J gene is TRBJ2-7, the V gene TRBV29-1; D is possibly TRBD2 (6 bases). CDR3 length: 11 amino acids. The ends were cut back, 7 bases at V and 3 bases at J, with 10 bases in the middle. Per germline, CDR1 SQVTM and CDR2 ANQGSEA. The CDR3 is CSAADYYEQYF. CDR3 DNA sequence: TGCAGCGCCGCGGACTACTACGAGCAGTACTTC.

At least ten counts were recorded for this clonotype. This rearrangement joins TRBV5-1 to TRBJ2-1; possibly TRBD2 for D (7 bases). In germline, CDR1 is SGHRS, CDR2 YFSETQ. V lost 1 base and J lost 5, with 22 bases in between. The CDR3 length is 18 residues. The CDR3 coding sequence is TGCGCCAGCAGCTTGCCGGACCAGCGGGACAAACACCACAATGAGCAGTTCTTC. Its protein is CASSLPDQRDKHHNEQFF.

On this clonotype itself: Given a much more abundant clone one base away, this may be a read error. CDR3 loop: CASSLGPGEGYTF. DNA for the CDR3: TGTGCCAGCAGTCTGGGACCGGGGGAAGGCTACACCTTC. This rearrangement joins TRBV12-3 or TRBV12-4 to TRBJ1-2, with D perhaps matching TRBD1 (5 bases). CDR3 length: 13 residues. The V gene lost 5 bases and the J gene lost 8 bases, with 15 bases spanning the gap.

This clonotype was seen more than once but under ten times. The chain employs TRBV29-1 and TRBJ1-2, with D perhaps TRBD1 (6 bases). Trimming pared 4 bases from V and 8 bases from J, leaving 20 bases between. The germline gives CDR1 SQVTM, CDR2 ANQGSEA. The CDR3 consists of 14 residues. CDR3 region: CSVGMTGRINGYTF. The DNA for the CDR3 is TGCAGCGTTGGTATGACAGGCAGGATTAACGGCTACACCTTC.

The genes are TRBV9 and TRBJ1-1; the D gene is possibly TRBD1 (6 bases). Per germline, CDR1 SGDLS and CDR2 YYNGEE. V was shortened by 3 bases and J by 6 bases, with 18 bases between the two germline ends. CDR3 length: 15 residues. CDR3 loop: CASSDIAGGRPEAFF. CDR3 nucleotides: TGTGCCAGCAGCGATATCGCCGGGGGCCGCCCTGAAGCTTTCTTT.

This clonotype was detected ten times or more. The chain links TRBV7-2 to TRBJ2-3; D uncertain. V shed 5 bases and J shed 5 bases, with 17 bases lying between them. Per the germline V gene, CDR1 is SGHTA and CDR2 is FQGNSA. The CDR3 is made up of 15 amino acids. The CDR3 bases are TGTGCCAGCAGCCCCGCTCCCTTCCACGGAGATACGCAGTATTTT. It translates to CASSPAPFHGDTQYF.

The chain links TRBV27 to TRBJ2-1; 8 bases are shared with TRBD1. The CDR3 runs 16 residues. V was pared by 0 bases and J by 1 base, with 2 bases of the junction left unmatched. Germline assignment: CDR1 MNHEY and CDR2 SMNVEV (reference sequence). The CDR3 loop reads CASSLSQGDSYNEQFF. CDR3 DNA sequence: TGTGCCAGCAGTTTATCACAGGGGGATTCCTACAATGAGCAGTTCTTC.

This clonotype has ten or more counts. The chain uses TRBV28 and TRBJ1-5; no clear D gene. The CDR3 totals 14 residues. Trimming took off 3 bases at V and 5 bases at J, with 11 bases between the two ends. From germline, CDR1 is MDHEN and CDR2 SYDVKM. The CDR3 region is CASSFGPADQPQHF. Written as DNA, the CDR3 is TGTGCCAGCAGTTTCGGGCCAGCGGATCAGCCCCAGCATTTT.